This T cell receptor beta chain comes out of a study of blood T cell repertoires in COVID-19. Study-level background: Sample material is recorded as cDNA or gDNA derived from T cells, B-cell-depleted T cells, or PBMCs.

Using immunoSEQ multiplex PCR, the repertoire was profiled, and TCRdb retains in-frame clones only, with some absent. The sample includes hundreds of thousands of clones, 89% seen only once; the top ten take 9.5%. Trimming took 5 bases from V and 4 from J; bases not matched to a gene: 5. The CDR3 loop spans 15 amino acids. CDR1 and CDR2 (germline): SGHNT, YENEEA. Recovered Cohort 3 donors showed two negative PCRs, clearance, or symptom resolution. The receptor was derived from a woman in her thirties or forties who had recovered from COVID-19. The sequenced sample consisted of PBMCs or T cells enriched from blood (not recorded which). The chain employs TRBV11-3 and TRBJ2-7, with 13 bases matching TRBD2. The CDR3 sequence is CASSRTSGRTYEQYF. As DNA, the CDR3 is TGTGCCAGCAGCCGGACTAGCGGGAGAACATACGAGCAGTACTTC.